This record concerns one T cell receptor (beta chain) sequence. Its antigen remains unidentified. MiXCR was run by TCRdb on the 5' RACE reads, yielding one entry per CDR3 protein. The table has around 220,000 distinct CDR3 sequences, more than 13% seen once. This record belongs to a study of identical twins. The CDR3 has 16 amino acids. Germline CDR1 GTSNPN, CDR2 SVGIG (reference sequence). V was pared by 0 bases and J by 3 bases, with 9 bases of the junction left unmatched. Findings and caveats of the study: Within cord blood, abundant beta clonotypes carried fewer insertions, but memory repertoires showed no such trend. Out-of-frame alpha sequences common to twins exhibited an excess of low generation probability. For zero-insertion analyses, partial confounding could come from invariant MAIT and iNKT cells. It was cross-sectional statistical analysis, not following the same donors, that the conclusions relied on.

This receptor was identified in a woman younger than 30 in good health. This chain links TRBV30 with TRBJ2-7; 9 bases fit TRBD2. Sequenced: memory (CD45RO+) T cells sorted from blood. Written as DNA, the CDR3 is TGTGCCTGGAGTGTACTTCGAGCGGGAGGTTTCTACGAGCAGTACTTC. Protein sequence: CAWSVLRAGGFYEQYF. Full variable domain (rest looked up from reference TRBV30 and TRBJ2-7): SQTIHQWPATLVQPVGSPLSLECTVEGTSNPNLYWYRQAAGRGLQLLFYSVGIGQISSEVPQNLSASRPQDRQFILSSKKLLLSDSGFYLCAWSVLRAGGFYEQYFGPGTRLTVT.